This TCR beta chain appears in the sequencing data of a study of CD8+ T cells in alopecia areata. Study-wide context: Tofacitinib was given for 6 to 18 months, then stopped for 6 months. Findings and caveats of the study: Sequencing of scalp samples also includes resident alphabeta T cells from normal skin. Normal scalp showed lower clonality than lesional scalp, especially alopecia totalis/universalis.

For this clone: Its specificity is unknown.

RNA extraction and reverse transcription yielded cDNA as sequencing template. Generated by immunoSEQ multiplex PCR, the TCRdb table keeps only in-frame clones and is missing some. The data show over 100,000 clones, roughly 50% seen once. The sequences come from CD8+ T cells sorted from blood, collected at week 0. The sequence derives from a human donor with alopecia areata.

The CDR3 reads CASRTGNTEAFF. DNA of the CDR3: TGTGCCAGCAGGACAGGGAACACTGAAGCTTTCTTT. The gene calls are TRBV27 and TRBJ1-1, with D possibly being TRBD1 (6 bases). V gave up 6 bases and J gave up 1 base, with 6 bases separating them. In germline, CDR1 is MNHEY, CDR2 SMNVEV (reference sequence). CDR3 size: 12 residues.